This T cell receptor beta chain was documented in a study of OX40 agonist ivuxolimab in advanced cancers. The CDR3 has 16 amino acids. Germline CDR1 reads LNHDA; CDR2 reads SQIVND (reference sequence). Between the trimmed V and J ends, which lost 5 bases and 3 bases, there was a span of 19 bases. Repertoires were generated with immunoSEQ multiplex PCR, while TCRdb's copy carries only in-frame clones and drops some. The table records tens of thousands of clones, around 80% of them present only once. This chain uses TRBV19 with TRBJ1-1; D unclear. This material consisted of CD4+ or CD8+ T cells sorted from blood, taken in a trial of the OX40 agonist ivuxolimab. The origin of this receptor is an adult with an advanced solid tumor such as melanoma, head and neck, liver or kidney cancer. The CDR3 sequence is CASSYSSRQRDTEAFF. CDR3 bases: TGTGCCAGTAGTTACTCGAGTCGGCAGCGTGACACTGAAGCTTTCTTT.